A single sample gave rise to the 23 T cell receptor beta chains below, sequenced in a study of breast tumors, draining lymph nodes, adjacent tissues. Breast cancer patients provided tissue from their axillary draining lymph nodes. TCRdb ran MiXCR on the multiplex PCR reads and lists one entry per CDR3 protein. The sample has about 200,000 distinct CDR3 sequences; less than 40% are singletons. The sequencing input was axillary lymph node tissue. The receptors come from a female donor with breast cancer. Some clones in this sample may be carry-over from other donors' samples.

At least ten counts were recorded for this clonotype. The chain couples TRBV19 to TRBJ2-5, with 8 bases lining up with TRBD2. Trimming at V came to 4 bases and at J to 5 bases, leaving 12 bases not matched to a gene. This CDR3 is 16 amino acids long. Germline V gives CDR1 LNHDA, CDR2 SQIVND (reference sequence). The CDR3 DNA follows: TGTGCCAGTAGTAAATACCCGGGGGGGGATCAGGAGACCCAGTACTTC. Translated: CASSKYPGGDQETQYF.

This clonotype was found many times. The V gene is TRBV14, the J gene TRBJ2-1; D possibly uses TRBD1 or TRBD2 (7 bases each). The CDR3 is made up of 15 amino acids. Germline loops: CDR1 SGHDN, CDR2 FVKESK. The V end lost 7 bases, the J end lost 0 bases, and 13 bases lay between the germline ends. The CDR3 coding sequence is TGTGCCAGCAAGCGGGACAGCAGCTCCTACAATGAGCAGTTCTTC. Protein: CASKRDSSSYNEQFF. Full variable domain (outside the CDR3, taken from reference TRBV14 and TRBJ2-1): EAGVTQFPSHSVIEKGQTVTLRCDPISGHDNLYWYRRVMGKEIKFLLHFVKESKQDESGMPNNRFLAERTGGTYSTLKVQPAELEDSGVYFCASKRDSSSYNEQFFGPGTRLTVL.

The rearrangement uses TRBV19 and TRBJ2-5, with 7 bases identical to TRBD1. V trimming: 8 bases; J trimming: 5 bases; junction bases outside the gene matches: 11. The germline CDR1 and CDR2 sequences are LNHDA and SQIVND (reference sequence). The CDR3 length is 14 residues. CDR3 bases: TGTGCCAGTGCGACTGGACAGGTCGGGGAGACCCAGTACTTC. Translating gives CASATGQVGETQYF.

This clonotype was recorded at least ten times. V is TRBV7-2 and J is TRBJ2-7, with 11 bases matching TRBD1. CDR1 and CDR2 (germline): SGHTA, FQGNSA. The CDR3 is 14 amino acids. V was clipped by 3 bases and J by 5 bases; unmatched bases: 3. The CDR3 sequence is CASSFGQGADEQYF. The CDR3 nucleotides read TGTGCCAGCAGCTTCGGACAGGGGGCCGACGAGCAGTACTTC.

This clonotype was counted only a few times. A much larger clone lies a single base off, so this may be a read error. The J gene is TRBJ2-1, the V gene TRBV20-1; D possibly uses TRBD1 or TRBD2 (6 bases each). This CDR3 is 15 amino acids long. V lost 2 bases and J lost 4, with 15 bases in between. Germline V gene data show CDR1 as DFQATT and CDR2 as SNEGSKA (reference sequence). The CDR3 reads CSARHNGGHYNEQFF. As DNA, the CDR3 is TGCAGTGCTAGACATAACGGGGGCCATTACAATGAGCAGTTCTTC.

This clonotype occurred many times. V is TRBV4-2 and J is TRBJ2-7; 10 positions match TRBD2. There are 13 residues in the CDR3. Germline lookup yields CDR1 LGHNA and CDR2 YNFKEQ. Trimming cost V 0 bases and J 12 bases; bases outside gene matches: 5. The CDR3, as DNA: TGTGCCAGCAGCCAAGATCCTAGCGGGAGTCGGTACTTC. This codes for CASSQDPSGSRYF.

This clonotype was observed many times. This chain links TRBV15 with TRBJ1-2; the D is unclear. CDR1 is LNHNV and CDR2 is YYDKDF in the germline V gene (reference sequence). Trimming shortened V by 1 base and J by 6 bases, and 6 bases separated the two germline ends. The CDR3 has 12 amino acids. The CDR3 coding sequence is TGTGCCACCAGCAGAGGGCCAGATGGCTACACCTTC. Its protein is CATSRGPDGYTF. Full variable domain (rest looked up from reference TRBV15 and TRBJ1-2): DAMVIQNPRYQVTQFGKPVTLSCSQTLNHNVMYWYQQKSSQAPKLLFHYYDKDFNNEADTPDNFQSRRPNTSFCFLDIRSPGLGDTAMYLCATSRGPDGYTFGSGTRLTVV.

Many counts were recorded for this clonotype. This sequence joins TRBV10-3 and TRBJ1-2; D uncertain. This CDR3 region has 14 residues. The germline V gene has CDR1 ENHRY and CDR2 SYGVKD. V shed 0 bases and J shed 0 bases, with 5 bases lying between them. The CDR3: CAISESTANYGYTF. The CDR3 DNA reads as TGTGCCATCAGTGAGTCAACAGCTAACTATGGCTACACCTTC.

This clonotype was detected ten times or more. The chain joins TRBV7-9 to TRBJ2-7; a possible D gene is TRBD2 (5 bases). The CDR3 is 14 residues long. V lost 5 bases to trimming and J lost 2 bases, with 13 bases between them. The germline gives CDR1 SEHNR, CDR2 FQNEAQ (reference sequence). The CDR3 loop reads CASSQLDGTYEQYF. CDR3 sequence (DNA): TGTGCCAGCAGCCAATTGGACGGGACCTACGAGCAGTACTTC.

This sequence joins TRBV10-3 and TRBJ1-2, with TRBD1 identical over 8 bases. CDR3 length equals 13 residues. CDR1 and CDR2 (germline): ENHRY, SYGVKD. The V gene end was trimmed by 5 bases and the J gene end by 4 bases; junction bases not matched to a gene: 3. This CDR3 is CAISQGARYGYTF. The CDR3 DNA sequence: TGTGCCATCAGTCAGGGGGCTCGCTATGGCTACACCTTC.

CDR3 in DNA: TGTGCCAGCAGTGGGGTCAGGACAGGGGGCCCACCCCTCCACTTT. Protein product: CASSGVRTGGPPLHF. The J gene is TRBJ1-6, the V gene TRBV2, with 11 bases fitting TRBD1. This CDR3 has 15 amino acids. Germline loops: CDR1 SNHLY, CDR2 FYNNEI. V was clipped by 4 bases and J by 11 bases; unmatched bases: 7.

Points on this clonotype: A read error may be the cause here, since a much bigger clone is one base away. This CDR3 fails to terminate in the conserved phenylalanine or tryptophan, so it likely reflects a read error. The chain carries TRBV7-3 and TRBJ2-7; 7 positions match TRBD1. This CDR3 has 14 amino acids. Germline CDR1 reads SGHTA; CDR2 reads FQGTGA. J gave up 3 bases and V 1 base, and 3 bases lay outside the gene matches. CDR3 loop: CASSLRQGHYEQYL. CDR3 DNA: TGTGCCAGCAGCTTAAGACAGGGCCACTACGAGCAGTACCTC.

The chain combines TRBV20-1 with TRBJ1-1; perhaps TRBD1 as D (6 bases). Deletions cut 4 bases from V and 5 bases from J, with 11 bases between. CDR1 DFQATT and CDR2 SNEGSKA come from the germline V gene (reference sequence). CDR3 length equals 12 residues. Written as DNA, the CDR3 is TGCAGTGCTATCAGGGGTGGAACTGAAGCTTTCTTT. It is translated as CSAIRGGTEAFF.

This clonotype was observed a handful of times. The chain employs TRBV30 and TRBJ2-3; 14 bases map to TRBD2. Germline CDR1 reads GTSNPN; CDR2 reads SVGIG (reference sequence). The CDR3 is 16 residues long. Trimming at V came to 1 base and at J to 5 bases, leaving 5 bases not matched to a gene. The CDR3 DNA follows: TGTGCCTGGAGTGGACTAGCGGGAGGGCCGATAGATACGCAGTATTTT. Translated: CAWSGLAGGPIDTQYF.

Ten or more counts support this clonotype. The chain joins TRBV6-9 to TRBJ1-5, with 8 bases identical to TRBD1. The CDR3 sequence is 15 residues long. Germline V lookup: CDR1 MNHGY, CDR2 SVAAGI. With 6 bases clipped from V and 1 base from J, the junction kept 5 bases outside the gene matches. The CDR3 region is CASRYDRGSNQPQHF. CDR3 DNA: TGTGCCAGCAGGTACGACAGGGGCAGCAATCAGCCCCAGCATTTT.

Only one count was recorded for this clonotype. The gene calls are TRBV5-1 and TRBJ1-1; 9 nucleotides align to TRBD1. The J segment lost 1 base and the V segment lost 3 bases, leaving 1 base of the junction unmatched. In germline, CDR1 is SGHRS, CDR2 YFSETQ. The CDR3 has 14 amino acids. CDR3 region: CASSSGQGNTEAFF. CDR3 bases: TGCGCCAGCAGCTCGGGACAGGGGAACACTGAAGCTTTCTTT.

This chain uses TRBV10-1 with TRBJ1-2; possibly TRBD1 for D (5 bases). The germline gives CDR1 WNHNN, CDR2 SYGVQD (reference sequence). Trimming pared 9 bases from V and 6 bases from J, leaving 17 bases between. The CDR3 extends over 13 amino acids. This chain's CDR3 is CARTSQGNDGYTF. The CDR3 DNA is TGCGCCAGGACGTCGCAGGGAAACGATGGCTACACCTTC.

This clonotype was detected once. A clone one base away is much larger, so this may be a read error. The genes are TRBV10-1 and TRBJ2-3; unclear D gene. Trimming removed 2 bases from V and 2 bases from J, with 8 bases in between. The CDR3 extends over 14 amino acids. Germline CDR1 is WNHNN and CDR2 is SYGVQD (reference sequence). CDR3: CASSEPADTDTQYF. DNA of the CDR3: TGCGCCAGCAGTGAGCCGGCGGACACAGATACGCAGTATTTT.

The chain links TRBV5-6 to TRBJ2-5, with D unclear. CDR3 length: 11 residues. Germline V CDR1 and CDR2: SGHDT, YYEEEE. The V end was cut by 4 bases, the J end by 6 bases, with 7 bases between. CDR3 DNA: TGTGCCAGCAGCCCGGACCAGACCCAGTACTTC. Protein sequence: CASSPDQTQYF.

There are many counts of this clonotype. The chain employs TRBV2 and TRBJ1-2; D might be TRBD1 (5 bases). The V gene's germline CDR1 is SNHLY and CDR2 FYNNEI. The V gene lost 4 bases and the J gene lost 8 bases, with 14 bases spanning the gap. This CDR3 has 13 residues. CDR3 sequence (DNA): TGTGCCAGCAGTGGGGGCAGGGTAGAAGGCTACACCTTC. It yields the protein CASSGGRVEGYTF. Drawing the rest from reference TRBV2 and TRBJ1-2, the complete variable domain is EPEVTQTPSHQVTQMGQEVILRCVPISNHLYFYWYRQILGQKVEFLVSFYNNEISEKSEIFDDQFSVERPDGSNFTLKIRSTKLEDSAMYFCASSGGRVEGYTFGSGTRLTVV.

The V and J genes are TRBV6-6 and TRBJ2-1; 7 positions agree with TRBD1. The J segment lost 5 bases and the V segment lost 5 bases, leaving 9 bases of the junction unmatched. The CDR3 totals 15 residues. Per the germline V gene, CDR1 is MNHNY and CDR2 is SVGAGI (reference sequence). The CDR3 region is CASSRDRFLNNEQFF. The DNA of the CDR3 is TGTGCCAGCAGTCGGGACAGATTCCTGAACAATGAGCAGTTCTTC.

A few counts support this clonotype. The chain combines TRBV27 with TRBJ1-5; D not resolved. V was shortened by 2 bases and J by 4 bases, with 12 bases between the two germline ends. The CDR3 extends over 15 amino acids. CDR1 is MNHEY and CDR2 is SMNVEV in the germline V gene (reference sequence). The CDR3 region has the DNA TGTGCCAGCAGTTTAACGGGAATGGGGAATCAGCCCCAGCATTTT. This encodes CASSLTGMGNQPQHF.

About this clonotype itself: The conserved phenylalanine or tryptophan normally closing the CDR3 is absent here, so this likely arose from a read error. It is unclear where the CDR3 begins or ends on the DNA, so no DNA is shown, and the CDR3 is as TCRdb lists it. J is TRBJ2-1 and V is TRBV4-2; the table's D call of TRBD2 was not tested on the DNA. The germline CDR1 and CDR2 sequences are LGHNA and YNFKEQ. The CDR3 adds up to 8 amino acids, both ends counted. CDR3 residues: CASSQGTS.